This T cell receptor (beta chain) is from a study of cytomegalovirus exposure and HLA in healthy donors. PCR employed 60 Vbeta and 13 Jbeta primers. The assay was immunoSEQ multiplex PCR, and TCRdb's table has in-frame clones only and misses some. The sample holds around 140,000 clones, 80% seen once. General study points: Rare sequences made up most TCRs, while some public TCRs were found in many donors. Cytomegalovirus-associated TCR beta chains were listed, numbering roughly 150.

CDR1 is SGHRS, CDR2 YFSETQ, per germline. The V and J ends lost 3 bases and 4 bases, in that order; junction bases with no gene match: 4. This CDR3 spans 15 amino acids. The donors gave bone marrow, and they were healthy. Note on this clone: Its antigen remains unknown.

This TCR derives from a man aged 35 to 55 in good health and CMV-seronegative. Sequenced: PBMCs. V is TRBV5-1 and J is TRBJ2-6; 7 nucleotides line up with TRBD1. CDR3 sequence: CASSSGGTGANVLTF. As DNA, the CDR3 is TGCGCCAGCAGCTCAGGGGGAACCGGGGCCAACGTCCTGACTTTC.